This TCR beta chain was retrieved from a study of spatial heterogeneity in lung cancer. Study as a whole: A T cell module score from matched bulk RNA-seq correlated strongly with TCR transcript counts in tumor regions. An average of more than ten raw reads was observed per unique TCR and UMI combination. Study-wide points: How many expanded intratumoral alpha and beta TCRs were present tracked the tumor mutation count, which was a count of nonsynonymous mutations.

For this clonotype: What it binds is unknown.

The germline CDR1 and CDR2 sequences are SNHLY and FYNNEI. The CDR3 consists of 12 residues. V gave up 8 bases and J gave up 12 bases, with 16 bases separating them. Time point of the sample: sample taken at primary tumor resection. Unsorted samples of tumor, nontumor lung or frozen PBMC had their whole RNA sequenced. TCR cDNA molecules each carried a unique molecular identifier. TCRdb processed the 5' RACE reads anew with MiXCR; each CDR3 protein has one entry. The data contain approximately 3,100 distinct CDR3 sequences, under 15% of them singletons. Sample: lung tumor tissue, taken at surgery. This TCR derives from a male donor with early-stage non-small cell lung cancer. The chain employs TRBV2 and TRBJ1-4; D may be TRBD1 (6 bases). The DNA of the CDR3 is TGTGCCAGCTCGGTTCGGTGGACAGAACTGTTTTTT. It translates to CASSVRWTELFF. The full variable domain, rest sourced from reference TRBV2 and TRBJ1-4, is EPEVTQTPSHQVTQMGQEVILRCVPISNHLYFYWYRQILGQKVEFLVSFYNNEISEKSEIFDDQFSVERPDGSNFTLKIRSTKLEDSAMYFCASSVRWTELFFGSGTQLSVL.